The source of this T cell receptor beta chain is a study of identical twins. Ten or more counts support this clonotype. The antigen is unknown. Trimming cost V 5 bases and J 4 bases, with 22 bases left between them. This CDR3 comprises 17 residues. Germline V gene sequence: CDR1 MDHEN, CDR2 SYDVKM. It was template switching that added a universal primer site, and there were unique molecular identifiers on the cDNA. TCRdb independently ran MiXCR on the 5' RACE reads; one entry per CDR3 protein. The sample contains roughly 240,000 distinct CDR3 sequences, 5.5% to 7% of which appear only once. Study observations and caveats: Insertion counts were lower in abundant cord blood beta clonotypes, a trend that memory repertoires did not show. Conclusions leaned on cross-sectional statistical analysis and did not track the same donors over time.

The data were also submitted as part of a second study, on yellow fever vaccine responses in identical twins. In that study: Twins showed a vaccine T cell response that reportedly seemed partly convergent, partly personalized.

Source material: memory (CD45RO+) T cells sorted from blood. The chain carries TRBV28 and TRBJ2-3, with D perhaps matching TRBD1 or TRBD2 (5 bases each). The clonotype comes from a young woman in good health. The CDR3 DNA follows: TGTGCCAGCAGTAGTTGGGAGACCGGGACCGCTGCAGATACGCAGTATTTT. The encoded protein is CASSSWETGTAADTQYF.